This T cell receptor (beta chain) came from a study of shared clonotypes between healthy human individuals. Whole-study findings and limits: Depth of sequencing was expected to influence donor clonotype sharing.

There are 14 residues in the CDR3. Losses at the gene ends were 7 bases for V and 4 bases for J; bases not matched to a gene: 12. Germline V gene data show CDR1 as SQVTM and CDR2 as ANQGSEA. Here immunoSEQ multiplex PCR was the method, and the copy in TCRdb shows in-frame clones only, minus some. Of about 2 million clones listed, about 95% are singletons. Turning to this clone: Its antigen remains unknown.

Naive CD8 isolation took CD45RO-negative cells positively selected for CCR7 and excluded terminally differentiated effector memory CD45RA+ cells. Sequenced sample: naive CD8+ T cells sorted from blood. The receptor was isolated from a man younger than 35 in good health. The chain carries TRBV29-1 and TRBJ2-5; TRBD2 aligns across 7 bases. In DNA, the CDR3 is TGCAGCGGGACGGCGGGCGGGAGCGGAGAGACCCAGTACTTC. It codes for CSGTAGGSGETQYF.